Listed here are 32 T cell receptor beta chains from one sample, sequenced in a study of cytomegalovirus exposure and HLA in healthy donors. The PCR made use of 60 Vbeta and 13 Jbeta primers. Here immunoSEQ multiplex PCR was the method, and the copy in TCRdb shows in-frame clones only, minus some. The sample has over 100,000 clones; around 60% are singletons. Sequenced: PBMCs. These receptors were obtained from a human donor in good health.

The V and J genes are TRBV11-2 and TRBJ2-5; 10 bases are shared with TRBD2. V dropped 5 bases and J dropped 2; count of bases not matched to a gene: 11. CDR1 SGHAT and CDR2 FQNNGV come from the germline V gene. This CDR3 has 17 residues. The CDR3 DNA reads TGTGCCAGCAGCCCGGCTAGCGGGAGTGAGGAACAAGAGACCCAGTACTTC. Translating it yields CASSPASGSEEQETQYF.

The V call is TRBV7-9, the J call TRBJ2-1, with 7 bases aligning to TRBD1. This CDR3 region has 14 residues. Germline trimming cut 3 bases from V and 6 bases from J; bases unmatched to any gene: 5. Per germline, CDR1 SEHNR and CDR2 FQNEAQ (reference sequence). Here the CDR3 DNA reads TGTGCCAGCAGCTTGGCACAGGGGTTCAATGAGCAGTTCTTC. This codes for CASSLAQGFNEQFF.

The chain has TRBV28 and TRBJ2-7, with 11 positions matching TRBD2. CDR1 and CDR2 from the germline V gene are MDHEN and SYDVKM. This CDR3 spans 15 amino acids. V lost 6 bases to trimming and J lost 0 bases; unmatched junction nucleotides: 4. This CDR3 is CASRGGTSGSYEQYF. The CDR3 DNA reads TGTGCCAGCAGGGGAGGGACTAGCGGCTCCTACGAGCAGTACTTC.

The chain carries TRBV7-2 and TRBJ1-4, with a possible D match to TRBD1 (5 bases). The CDR3 has 18 residues. Germline CDR1 and CDR2: SGHTA and FQGNSA. V gave up 2 bases and J gave up 0 bases, with 16 bases separating them. The CDR3 protein is CASSLKAEGTTTNEKLFF. CDR3 bases: TGTGCCAGCAGCTTAAAGGCCGAGGGGACTACAACTAATGAAAAACTGTTTTTT. The entire variable domain, with the rest obtained from reference TRBV7-2 and TRBJ1-4, is as follows: GAGVSQSPSNKVTEKGKDVELRCDPISGHTALYWYRQSLGQGLEFLIYFQGNSAPDKSGLPSDRFSAERTGGSVSTLTIQRTQQEDSAVYLCASSLKAEGTTTNEKLFFGSGTQLSVL.

This clone has only a few counts. The genes are TRBV7-9 and TRBJ2-3, with TRBD1 as a possible D gene (6 bases). CDR1 and CDR2 (germline): SEHNR, FQNEAQ (reference sequence). The CDR3 length is 17 residues. Trimming removed 5 bases from V and 1 base from J, with 19 bases in between. The CDR3 sequence: CASSPLPGAGGTDTQYF. The CDR3 DNA reads TGTGCCAGCAGCCCCCTCCCAGGGGCTGGGGGCACAGATACGCAGTATTTT.

This rearrangement joins TRBV9 to TRBJ2-3, with TRBD1 matching over 7 bases. V gave up 4 bases and J gave up 0 bases; unmatched junction bases: 8. Germline V gene data show CDR1 as SGDLS and CDR2 as YYNGEE. The CDR3 is 16 amino acids. This chain's CDR3 is CASSWKTGSSTDTQYF. CDR3 bases: TGTGCCAGCAGCTGGAAGACAGGGTCTAGCACAGATACGCAGTATTTT.

The genes are TRBV21-1 and TRBJ1-5. TRBV21-1 is a known pseudogene. The CDR3 runs 14 residues. Written as DNA, the CDR3 is TGTGCCAGCAGCAACTTAGGGACTAATCAGCCCCAGCATTTT. Translated: CASSNLGTNQPQHF.

This sequence joins TRBV5-1 and TRBJ2-1; D ambiguous. The CDR3 runs 13 residues. CDR1 SGHRS and CDR2 YFSETQ come from the germline V gene. Trimming left V 0 bases short and J 2 bases short, with 3 bases between. CDR3 amino acids: CASSLDTYNEQFF. The CDR3 coding sequence is TGCGCCAGCAGCTTGGACACCTACAATGAGCAGTTCTTC.

The chain uses TRBV19 and TRBJ2-5; TRBD1 agrees at 8 bases. This CDR3 is built from 12 residues. The V gene's germline CDR1 is LNHDA and CDR2 SQIVND (reference sequence). V was pared by 5 bases and J by 5 bases, with 1 base of the junction left unmatched. Written as DNA, the CDR3 is TGTGCCAGTAGTGGACAGGGTGAGACCCAGTACTTC. This gives the protein CASSGQGETQYF.

This clone has just a few counts. The rearrangement uses TRBV5-6 and TRBJ2-7; TRBD2 matches at 8 bases. Germline loops: CDR1 SGHDT, CDR2 YYEEEE. J was trimmed by 3 bases and V by 5 bases; bases with no gene match: 4. CDR3 length: 13 residues. DNA for the CDR3: TGTGCCAGCAGATCGGGGGGGAGCTACGAGCAGTACTTC. It is translated as CASRSGGSYEQYF.

This clone was found once. The CDR3 sequence is CAWSVGGEKLFF. DNA of the CDR3: TGTGCCTGGAGTGTGGGAGGTGAAAAACTGTTTTTT. V usage is TRBV30 and J usage is TRBJ1-4; D remains ambiguous. CDR3 length equals 12 residues. The germline V gene encodes CDR1 GTSNPN and CDR2 SVGIG (reference sequence). V lost 0 bases, J lost 7 bases, and 6 bases lay in between. Supplemented by reference TRBV30 and TRBJ1-4, the full variable domain reads SQTIHQWPATLVQPVGSPLSLECTVEGTSNPNLYWYRQAAGRGLQLLFYSVGIGQISSEVPQNLSASRPQDRQFILSSKKLLLSDSGFYLCAWSVGGEKLFFGSGTQLSVL.

V gene TRBV4-1 combines with J gene TRBJ2-3, with TRBD2 as a possible D gene (5 bases). This CDR3 is built from 19 residues. The V and J ends lost 1 base and 0 bases respectively, with 20 bases between them. Looked up from germline, CDR1 is MGHRA and CDR2 is YSYEKL. The DNA of the CDR3 is TGCGCCAGCAGCCAAGTGGGATCATTGGCGGGTCCTAGCACAGATACGCAGTATTTT. Protein sequence: CASSQVGSLAGPSTDTQYF.

This clone was counted only a few times. The J gene is TRBJ2-1, the V gene TRBV5-1; D unclear. This CDR3 contains 16 residues. V was shortened by 3 bases and J by 0 bases, with 13 bases between the two germline ends. Germline values: CDR1 SGHRS, CDR2 YFSETQ. CDR3 DNA sequence: TGCGCCAGCAGCTACACTACCTTAAGCTCCTACAATGAGCAGTTCTTC. Translation: CASSYTTLSSYNEQFF.

The chain couples TRBV11-2 to TRBJ1-1; D perhaps matches TRBD1 (5 bases). V was shortened by 7 bases and J by 6 bases, with 9 bases between the two germline ends. Germline CDR1 reads SGHAT; CDR2 reads FQNNGV. CDR3 length equals 11 residues. The chain's CDR3 is CASTWGAEAFF. As DNA, the CDR3 is TGTGCCAGCACCTGGGGCGCTGAAGCTTTCTTT.

In its sample, this clone was seen a few times. This chain joins TRBV19 and TRBJ1-1; possible D gene TRBD1, 5 bases. The V and J ends lost 7 bases and 1 base respectively, with 19 bases between them. Germline loops: CDR1 LNHDA, CDR2 SQIVND (reference sequence). The CDR3 has 16 residues. CDR3 residues: CASTRRTGHKNTEAFF. In DNA form, the CDR3 reads TGTGCCAGTACCCGCCGGACCGGACATAAGAACACTGAAGCTTTCTTT. The whole variable domain, filled in from reference TRBV19 and TRBJ1-1, reads DGGITQSPKYLFRKEGQNVTLSCEQNLNHDAMYWYRQDPGQGLRLIYYSQIVNDFQKGDIAEGYSVSREKKESFPLTVTSAQKNPTAFYLCASTRRTGHKNTEAFFGQGTRLTVV.

This clone was seen more than once but under ten times. This chain uses TRBV5-6 with TRBJ1-1, with 8 positions matching TRBD1. The CDR3 is made up of 13 amino acids. V lost 2 bases, J lost 6 bases, and 3 bases stayed unmatched. The V gene's germline CDR1 is SGHDT and CDR2 YYEEEE. The CDR3 coding sequence is TGTGCCAGCAGCTTTCCAGGGGGCTCTGAAGCTTTCTTT. Its protein is CASSFPGGSEAFF.

The CDR3 DNA reads TGTGCCAGCAGTGAGCGGGAGGGCCGGAACAATGAGCAGTTCTTC. It encodes CASSEREGRNNEQFF. The chain uses TRBV6-1 and TRBJ2-1; TRBD2 aligns across 9 bases. CDR3 length: 15 amino acids. Trimming at V came to 3 bases and at J to 5 bases, leaving 5 bases not matched to a gene. Germline V gene lookup returns CDR1 MNHNS and CDR2 SASEGT.

This chain links TRBV19 with TRBJ1-1, with D possibly being TRBD1 (5 bases). Looked up from germline, CDR1 is LNHDA and CDR2 is SQIVND (reference sequence). V lost 7 bases and J lost 2, with 17 bases in between. This CDR3 spans 15 amino acids. CDR3 in amino acids: CASTPMGGSNTEAFF. In DNA, the CDR3 is TGTGCCAGTACCCCAATGGGGGGGTCCAACACTGAAGCTTTCTTT.

The chain couples TRBV11-3 to TRBJ2-4; TRBD1 might be the D (6 bases). Germline V CDR1 and CDR2: SGHNT, YENEEA. This CDR3 has 16 residues. V was pared by 4 bases and J by 1 base, with 14 bases between. The chain's CDR3 is CASSSSGQGAKNIQYF. The CDR3, as DNA: TGTGCCAGCAGCTCCTCAGGGCAGGGGGCCAAAAACATTCAGTACTTC.

The chain employs TRBV5-1 and TRBJ2-2; D is ambiguous. Germline V gene data show CDR1 as SGHRS and CDR2 as YFSETQ. With 6 bases removed from V and 0 bases from J, the gap between germline ends came to 9 bases. The CDR3 length is 14 residues. The CDR3 coding sequence is TGCGCCAGCACTGGGCAGGCGAACACCGGGGAGCTGTTTTTT. It codes for CASTGQANTGELFF.

The chain employs TRBV19 and TRBJ1-1; 8 bases line up with TRBD1. CDR1 and CDR2 (germline): LNHDA, SQIVND (reference sequence). There are 15 residues in the CDR3. The trim removed 5 bases at V and 0 bases at J, leaving 5 bases unmatched. CDR3 amino acids: CASSSGTGMNTEAFF. CDR3 nucleotide sequence: TGTGCCAGTAGTTCGGGGACAGGAATGAACACTGAAGCTTTCTTT.

This rearrangement joins TRBV27 to TRBJ1-2; 12 bases map to TRBD1. From germline, CDR1 is MNHEY and CDR2 SMNVEV (reference sequence). V lost 5 bases and J lost 3; bases outside the gene matches: 4. This CDR3 contains 15 residues. Written as DNA, the CDR3 is TGTGCCAGCAGTCTAGGGACAGGGGGCTACTATGGCTACACCTTC. It specifies CASSLGTGGYYGYTF.

The V gene is TRBV7-9, the J gene TRBJ2-1, with D maybe TRBD1 (6 bases). Germline V lookup: CDR1 SEHNR, CDR2 FQNEAQ (reference sequence). V was cut by 4 bases and J by 3 bases, with 13 bases left in between. The CDR3 spans 15 residues. The CDR3 DNA reads TGTGCCAGCAGCTCCCTTGGGGGCGACTACAATGAGCAGTTCTTC. As protein: CASSSLGGDYNEQFF. Combining the CDR3 with reference TRBV7-9 and TRBJ2-1 gives the whole variable domain DTGVSQNPRHKITKRGQNVTFRCDPISEHNRLYWYRQTLGQGPEFLTYFQNEAQLEKSRLLSDRFSAERPKGSFSTLEIQRTEQGDSAMYLCASSSLGGDYNEQFFGPGTRLTVL.

Here the CDR3 DNA reads TGCAGCGTTACAATAACAGGGGGGGAGGGCGGGGAGCTGTTTTTT. Translating gives CSVTITGGEGGELFF. The chain links TRBV29-1 to TRBJ2-2; D may be TRBD1 (8 bases). This CDR3 has 15 residues. Trimming stripped 5 bases from V and 7 bases from J, with 20 bases between. Germline V gives CDR1 SQVTM, CDR2 ANQGSEA.

This chain joins TRBV11-3 and TRBJ2-3, with TRBD1 matching 7 bases. V gave up 5 bases and J gave up 1 base; unmatched junction bases: 3. The CDR3 totals 14 residues. In germline, CDR1 is SGHNT, CDR2 YENEEA. In nucleotides, the CDR3 is TGTGCCAGCAGCCTCGGACAGGGCACAGATACGCAGTATTTT. This encodes CASSLGQGTDTQYF.

Notes on this clone: Other DNA sequences of this sample code for an identical CDR3. The J gene is TRBJ1-4, the V gene TRBV5-4; 7 bases are a match to TRBD1. This CDR3 has 15 amino acids. CDR1 and CDR2 from the germline V gene are SGHNT and YYREEE (reference sequence). V was pared by 5 bases and J by 5 bases, with 9 bases of the junction left unmatched. CDR3 sequence: CASSLMGQPNEKLFF. CDR3 DNA: TGTGCCAGCAGTTTAATGGGACAGCCAAATGAAAAACTGTTTTTT.

V is TRBV10-2 and J is TRBJ2-1, with TRBD2 matching over 8 bases. V shed 3 bases and J 4 bases; nucleotides not matched to a gene: 5. Germline V CDR1 and CDR2: WSHSY, SAAADI. The CDR3 is 15 amino acids. The CDR3 reads CASSETGGAYNEQFF. DNA of the CDR3: TGCGCCAGCAGTGAAACGGGAGGGGCGTACAATGAGCAGTTCTTC.

The gene calls are TRBV5-5 and TRBJ1-3, with TRBD1 identical over 7 bases. Germline V lookup: CDR1 SGHKS, CDR2 YYEKEE (reference sequence). CDR3 length equals 18 residues. V lost 0 bases to trimming and J lost 0 bases; unmatched junction nucleotides: 9. The CDR3 region is CASSLDDLRDSSGNTIYF. The CDR3 DNA reads TGTGCCAGCAGCTTGGATGATTTGAGGGACAGCTCTGGAAACACCATATATTTT.

V is TRBV4-2 and J is TRBJ1-2; perhaps TRBD1 as D (5 bases). V was clipped by 0 bases and J by 2 bases, with 16 bases between them. There are 17 residues in the CDR3. Per germline, CDR1 LGHNA and CDR2 YNFKEQ. CDR3 in DNA: TGTGCCAGCAGCCAAGATCGGGGGGGACGGGAAAACTATGGCTACACCTTC. Translated: CASSQDRGGRENYGYTF.

V and J are TRBV6-1 and TRBJ1-5; D unclear. The CDR3 contains 13 residues. Trimming stripped 4 bases from V and 2 bases from J, with 6 bases between. Germline CDR1 and CDR2: MNHNS and SASEGT. The CDR3 region has the DNA TGTGCCAGCAGTGGGTCAGGCAATCAGCCCCAGCATTTT. Encoded protein: CASSGSGNQPQHF.

The chain joins TRBV7-3 to TRBJ2-1; D gene unclear. Germline CDR1 is SGHTA and CDR2 is FQGTGA. Between the trimmed V and J ends, which lost 5 bases and 0 bases, there was a span of 11 bases. The length of the CDR3 is 15 residues. The CDR3, as DNA: TGTGCCAGCAGCCTCGGTTCGAGCTCCTACAATGAGCAGTTCTTC. Its translation is CASSLGSSSYNEQFF.

This chain uses TRBV7-9 with TRBJ2-2; TRBD2 aligns across 9 bases. This CDR3 is built from 16 residues. CDR1 is SEHNR and CDR2 is FQNEAQ in the germline V gene (reference sequence). Unmatched junction bases numbered 7, after V lost 7 bases and J lost 1 base. The CDR3 bases are TGTGCCAGCACCAAATTAGCGGGAGAGAACACCGGGGAGCTGTTTTTT. This sequence encodes CASTKLAGENTGELFF. Using reference TRBV7-9 and TRBJ2-2 for the parts outside the CDR3, the full variable domain is DTGVSQNPRHKITKRGQNVTFRCDPISEHNRLYWYRQTLGQGPEFLTYFQNEAQLEKSRLLSDRFSAERPKGSFSTLEIQRTEQGDSAMYLCASTKLAGENTGELFFGEGSRLTVL.